This T cell receptor (beta chain) derives from a study of human T cells and chemical hapten exposure. Study at large: TCR yields per sample varied mostly from small pooled library volume differences.

General observations from the study: TCRs exceeding 1 in 1000 frequency stayed unchanged with DPC sensitization.

CDR1 is DFQATT, CDR2 SNEGSKA, per germline (reference sequence). The CDR3 extends over 13 amino acids. V lost 4 bases and J lost 7, with 11 bases in between. The library tagged each cDNA molecule with unique molecular identifiers. Per the study methods: A per-sample median of around 100,000 TCRs was observed, with a range of roughly 20,000 to 690,600. TCRdb reprocessed the 5' RACE reads with MiXCR, giving one entry per CDR3 protein. TCRdb assigned the V and J calls; the authors' analysis was not used. Of roughly 81,000 distinct CDR3 sequences listed, 15% to 20% are singletons. Concerning this clonotype itself: What it recognizes is unknown.

The starting material, unfractionated whole blood, was used for total RNA extraction. This sequence originates from a female donor in good health. This sequence joins TRBV20-1 and TRBJ1-6; D not certain. This chain's CDR3 is CSATRTENSPLHF. The CDR3 DNA reads TGCAGTGCTACCCGGACGGAGAATTCACCCCTCCACTTT.